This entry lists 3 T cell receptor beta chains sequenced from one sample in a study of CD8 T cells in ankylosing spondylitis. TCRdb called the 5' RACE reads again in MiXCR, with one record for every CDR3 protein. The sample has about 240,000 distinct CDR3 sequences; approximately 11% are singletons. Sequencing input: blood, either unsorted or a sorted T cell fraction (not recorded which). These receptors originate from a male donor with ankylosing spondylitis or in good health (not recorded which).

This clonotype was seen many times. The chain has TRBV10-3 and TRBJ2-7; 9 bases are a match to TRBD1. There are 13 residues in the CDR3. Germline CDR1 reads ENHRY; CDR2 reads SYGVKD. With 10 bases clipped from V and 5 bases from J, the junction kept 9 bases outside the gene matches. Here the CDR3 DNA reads TGTGCCAGCCGGGACAGGGTGGTCCACGAGCAGTACTTC. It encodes CASRDRVVHEQYF.

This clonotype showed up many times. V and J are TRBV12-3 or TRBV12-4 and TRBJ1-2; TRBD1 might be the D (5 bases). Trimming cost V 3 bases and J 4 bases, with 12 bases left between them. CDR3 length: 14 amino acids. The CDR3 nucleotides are TGTGCCAGCAGTTTTGGGCAGCAGGGCTATGGCTACACCTTC. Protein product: CASSFGQQGYGYTF.

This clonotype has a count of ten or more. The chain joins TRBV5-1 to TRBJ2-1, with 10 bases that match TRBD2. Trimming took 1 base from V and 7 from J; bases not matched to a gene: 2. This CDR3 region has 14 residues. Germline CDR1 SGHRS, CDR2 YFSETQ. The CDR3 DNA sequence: TGCGCCAGCAGCTTGACTAGCGGGGTTAATGAGCAGTTCTTC. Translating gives CASSLTSGVNEQFF.